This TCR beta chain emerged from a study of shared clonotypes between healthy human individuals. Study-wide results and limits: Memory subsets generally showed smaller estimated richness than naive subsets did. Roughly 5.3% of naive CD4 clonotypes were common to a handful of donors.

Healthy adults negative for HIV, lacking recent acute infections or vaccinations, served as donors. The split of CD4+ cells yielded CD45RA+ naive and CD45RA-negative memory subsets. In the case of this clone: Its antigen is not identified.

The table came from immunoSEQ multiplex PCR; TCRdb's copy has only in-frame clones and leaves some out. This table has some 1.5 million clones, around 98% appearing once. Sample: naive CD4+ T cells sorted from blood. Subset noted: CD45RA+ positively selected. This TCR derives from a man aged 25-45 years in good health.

The CDR3 here is CASSRDFEQYF. CDR3 sequence (DNA): TGTGCCAGCAGTAGGGACTTCGAGCAGTACTTC. J is TRBJ2-7 and V is TRBV28; perhaps TRBD2 as D (6 bases). V shed 5 bases and J shed 6 bases, with 8 bases lying between them. Germline-derived CDR1 and CDR2 are MDHEN and SYDVKM. The CDR3 runs to 11 residues.